These 32 T cell receptor beta chains came from one sample sequenced in a study of T cell responses to AZD1222 COVID-19 vaccine. The assay was immunoSEQ multiplex PCR, and TCRdb's table has in-frame clones only and misses some. The data show 110,000 to 150,000 clones, 80% to 90% seen once. The sample here was peripheral blood, taken on day 0 of AZD1222 vaccination. The source of these receptors is an adult in good health.

The chain uses TRBV14 and TRBJ1-2, with TRBD1 identical over 7 bases. J was trimmed by 4 bases and V by 4 bases; bases with no gene match: 6. From germline, CDR1 is SGHDN and CDR2 FVKESK. The CDR3 loop spans 14 amino acids. The CDR3 spells CASSRRAGGYGYTF. The CDR3 nucleotides are TGTGCCAGCAGCCGACGTGCAGGGGGCTATGGCTACACCTTC.

V and J are TRBV4-1 and TRBJ1-1, with TRBD1 identical over 7 bases. V gave up 5 bases and J gave up 6 bases; unmatched junction bases: 9. The CDR3 has 14 amino acids. Germline CDR1 is MGHRA and CDR2 is YSYEKL. CDR3 bases: TGCGCCAGCAGCTCCCGACAGGGCTCGGCTGAAGCTTTCTTT. Translation: CASSSRQGSAEAFF.

The chain combines TRBV14 with TRBJ2-7, with TRBD2 identical over 7 bases. This CDR3 region has 16 residues. Trimming removed 2 bases from V and 1 base from J; junction bases left unmatched: 8. Germline V gene lookup returns CDR1 SGHDN and CDR2 FVKESK. The CDR3 spells CASSQNSWEGSYEQYF. The DNA of the CDR3 is TGTGCCAGCAGCCAAAACTCGTGGGAGGGTTCCTACGAGCAGTACTTC.

The chain uses TRBV19 and TRBJ1-6; TRBD1 aligns across 10 bases. CDR3 size: 15 residues. CDR1 and CDR2 (germline): LNHDA, SQIVND (reference sequence). Trimming removed 6 bases from V and 7 bases from J; junction bases left unmatched: 6. CDR3 loop: CASSIRQGANSPLHF. CDR3 sequence (DNA): TGTGCCAGTAGCATCAGACAGGGGGCGAATTCACCCCTCCACTTT.

This rearrangement joins TRBV5-4 to TRBJ1-4, with D possibly being TRBD1 (5 bases). This CDR3 comprises 13 residues. The germline V gene has CDR1 SGHNT and CDR2 YYREEE (reference sequence). V was trimmed by 3 bases and J by 4 bases, leaving 7 bases between them. This CDR3 reads CASSWDVNEKLFF. For the CDR3, the DNA is TGTGCCAGCAGCTGGGACGTTAATGAAAAACTGTTTTTT.

V gene TRBV6-5 combines with J gene TRBJ1-3, with TRBD1 identical over 10 bases. V trimming: 7 bases; J trimming: 6 bases; junction bases outside the gene matches: 6. Germline lookup yields CDR1 MNHEY and CDR2 SVGAGI. The CDR3 spans 14 residues. CDR3 in DNA: TGTGCCAGCAACGGACAGGGGGATATAAACACCATATATTTT. It codes for CASNGQGDINTIYF.

The chain uses TRBV18 and TRBJ2-3; D not resolved. This CDR3 spans 12 amino acids. Germline assignment: CDR1 KGHSH and CDR2 LQKENI. The germline V and J ends were trimmed by 2 bases and 4 bases, with 4 bases remaining between them. CDR3 DNA: TGTGCCAGCTCACCAGGAGCAGATACGCAGTATTTT. Translating it yields CASSPGADTQYF. Together with reference TRBV18 and TRBJ2-3, the CDR3 gives the full variable domain: NAGVMQNPRHLVRRRGQEARLRCSPMKGHSHVYWYRQLPEEGLKFMVYLQKENIIDESGMPKERFSAEFPKEGPSILRIQQVVRGDSAAYFCASSPGADTQYFGPGTRLTVL.

The CDR3 DNA sequence: TGTGCCAGCTCTCTCGCTCCCCAGGGGGGAGCCTATGGCTACACCTTC. It translates to CASSLAPQGGAYGYTF. V is TRBV18 and J is TRBJ1-2; 7 bases agree with TRBD1. The V gene's germline CDR1 is KGHSH and CDR2 LQKENI. This CDR3 region has 16 residues. V shed 6 bases, J shed 4 bases, and the junction held 14 bases outside the gene matches. Combining the CDR3 with reference TRBV18 and TRBJ1-2 gives the whole variable domain NAGVMQNPRHLVRRRGQEARLRCSPMKGHSHVYWYRQLPEEGLKFMVYLQKENIIDESGMPKERFSAEFPKEGPSILRIQQVVRGDSAAYFCASSLAPQGGAYGYTFGSGTRLTVV.

In its sample, this clone was seen once. This rearrangement joins TRBV2 to TRBJ1-4; D may be TRBD1 (6 bases). CDR1 and CDR2 (germline): SNHLY, FYNNEI. The CDR3 is 14 amino acids. Trimming pared 6 bases from V and 2 bases from J, leaving 10 bases between. CDR3 region: CASRARGTNEKLFF. CDR3 coding DNA: TGTGCCAGCAGGGCCAGGGGCACTAATGAAAAACTGTTTTTT.

In its sample, this clone was seen a few times. The rearrangement links TRBV29-1 to TRBJ1-2, with 11 positions matching TRBD1. There are 17 residues in the CDR3. J lost 8 bases, V lost 3 bases, and 17 bases had no gene match. From germline, CDR1 is SQVTM and CDR2 ANQGSEA. CDR3 sequence: CSVDPPARDRGYRGYTF. The CDR3 DNA reads as TGCAGCGTTGATCCACCTGCCCGGGACAGGGGGTATAGAGGCTACACCTTC.

The chain has TRBV5-5 and TRBJ2-7; tentative D call: TRBD1 (5 bases). This CDR3 region has 14 residues. Trimming pared 4 bases from V and 3 bases from J, leaving 14 bases between. Germline values: CDR1 SGHKS, CDR2 YYEKEE (reference sequence). CDR3 amino acids: CASSTRVGDYEQYF. The CDR3 DNA reads as TGTGCCAGCAGCACCAGGGTTGGGGACTACGAGCAGTACTTC.

The rearrangement uses TRBV5-1 and TRBJ1-1, with 7 bases fitting TRBD1. V gave up 0 bases and J gave up 0 bases; unmatched junction bases: 5. The V gene's germline CDR1 is SGHRS and CDR2 YFSETQ. This CDR3 is 16 amino acids long. CDR3 loop: CASSLDRGPLNTEAFF. The CDR3 nucleotides read TGCGCCAGCAGCTTGGACAGGGGTCCATTGAACACTGAAGCTTTCTTT.

The chain employs TRBV9 and TRBJ2-2, with D perhaps matching TRBD1 (6 bases). Trimming shortened V by 4 bases and J by 5 bases, and 21 bases separated the two germline ends. The CDR3 is made up of 17 amino acids. Germline V gives CDR1 SGDLS, CDR2 YYNGEE. CDR3 region: CASSQDSQHRGTGELFF. Written as DNA, the CDR3 is TGTGCCAGCAGCCAGGACAGCCAACATAGGGGGACCGGGGAGCTGTTTTTT.

This sequence joins TRBV28 and TRBJ1-1; D uncertain. The CDR3 is 11 amino acids. CDR1 is MDHEN, CDR2 SYDVKM, per germline. With 2 bases removed from V and 5 bases from J, the gap between germline ends came to 3 bases. CDR3 in DNA: TGTGCCAGCAGTTTACCGACTGAAGCTTTCTTT. Amino acids: CASSLPTEAFF.

This clone appeared once. This chain joins TRBV28 and TRBJ1-1; a weak D match, TRBD1 (5 bases). The CDR3 is 13 amino acids. Looked up from germline, CDR1 is MDHEN and CDR2 is SYDVKM. Trimming removed 5 bases from V and 4 bases from J, with 11 bases in between. The CDR3 region is CASSQGVVTEAFF. CDR3 DNA: TGTGCCAGCAGTCAAGGGGTAGTCACTGAAGCTTTCTTT.

This chain connects TRBV4-1 to TRBJ1-1; D gene unclear. The CDR3 runs to 16 residues. In germline, CDR1 is MGHRA, CDR2 YSYEKL. V lost 4 bases to trimming and J lost 6 bases, with 21 bases between them. This CDR3 reads CASSPYLVGLNAEAFF. The CDR3 nucleotides read TGCGCCAGCAGCCCCTATTTAGTGGGTTTAAACGCTGAAGCTTTCTTT.

V usage is TRBV24-1 and J usage is TRBJ1-2; D is uncertain. Germline loops: CDR1 KGHDR, CDR2 SFDVKD. The V and J ends lost 0 bases and 8 bases respectively, with 3 bases between them. The CDR3 is 11 amino acids. The CDR3 region is CATSDLSGYTF. DNA of the CDR3: TGTGCCACCAGTGATTTGAGCGGCTACACCTTC.

J is TRBJ1-2 and V is TRBV29-1; D not certain. Germline V gene sequence: CDR1 SQVTM, CDR2 ANQGSEA. There are 12 residues in the CDR3. V lost 1 base to trimming and J lost 7 bases, with 10 bases between them. The CDR3 coding sequence is TGCAGCGTTGAAGTAGACCCTAGTGGCTACACCTTC. Translating gives CSVEVDPSGYTF.

This clone was recorded once. Different DNA sequences within this sample yield the same CDR3. The gene calls are TRBV6-5 and TRBJ2-7; 10 bases are a match to TRBD1. The V segment lost 4 bases and the J segment 3 bases; nucleotides outside the gene matches: 6. Germline CDR1 is MNHEY and CDR2 is SVGAGI. The CDR3 consists of 15 residues. CDR3 in DNA: TGTGCCAGCAGTTCAACCGGGACAGGGGTCTACGAGCAGTACTTC. Translated: CASSSTGTGVYEQYF.

This clone was recorded only once. The chain combines TRBV2 with TRBJ2-2; 7 positions agree with TRBD1. The ends lost 4 bases at V and 5 bases at J; junction bases unmatched: 7. The CDR3 is 15 residues long. Looked up from germline, CDR1 is SNHLY and CDR2 is FYNNEI. DNA for the CDR3: TGTGCCAGCAGTGGGGACAGCTCCTTTACCGGGGAGCTGTTTTTT. This gives the protein CASSGDSSFTGELFF.

The chain couples TRBV5-1 to TRBJ1-1; D ambiguous. CDR3 length equals 13 residues. V was cut by 3 bases and J by 7 bases, with 13 bases left in between. Germline assignment: CDR1 SGHRS and CDR2 YFSETQ. CDR3 nucleotides: TGCGCCAGCAGCTGGGGAGGCCCGGGTGAAGCTTTCTTT. It encodes CASSWGGPGEAFF.

In DNA, the CDR3 is TGCAGCGTTGGGACAGCCCAGAACACTGAAGCTTTCTTT. It encodes CSVGTAQNTEAFF. The gene calls are TRBV29-1 and TRBJ1-1; D may be TRBD1 (6 bases). CDR1 is SQVTM, CDR2 ANQGSEA, per germline. The CDR3 extends over 13 amino acids. Trimming stripped 4 bases from V and 1 base from J, with 10 bases between.

In regard to this clone: One end of the junction varies from germline; a read error may be responsible. The chain couples TRBV7-3 to TRBJ2-1, with 11 bases lining up with TRBD2. The CDR3 is 14 amino acids. The V gene's germline CDR1 is SGHTA and CDR2 FQGTGA. CDR3 DNA sequence: TGTGCCAGCAGCCTCGGGACTAGCGGAGGGAGGGTGGTCTTC. Amino acids: CASSLGTSGGRVVF.

The chain combines TRBV6-5 with TRBJ1-5, with 7 nucleotides matching TRBD1. This CDR3 region has 16 residues. V gave up 0 bases and J gave up 9 bases; unmatched junction bases: 11. Germline CDR1 reads MNHEY; CDR2 reads SVGAGI. This CDR3 reads CASSYSRDSQPWPQHF. For the CDR3, the DNA is TGTGCCAGCAGTTACTCGAGGGACAGCCAGCCGTGGCCCCAGCATTTT.

The chain recombines TRBV3-1 (or the pseudogene TRBV3-2) with TRBJ2-2; D gene uncertain. CDR1 LGHDT and CDR2 YNNKEL come from the germline V gene (reference sequence). V lost 4 bases, J lost 8 bases, and 5 bases lay in between. This CDR3 comprises 11 residues. The CDR3 DNA is TGTGCCAGCAGCCTACAGGGGGAGCTGTTTTTT. It yields the protein CASSLQGELFF.

The rearrangement joins TRBV5-5 to TRBJ1-2; weak D call: TRBD1 (5 bases). V was cut by 2 bases and J by 7 bases, with 24 bases left in between. This CDR3 has 17 amino acids. The germline CDR1 and CDR2 sequences are SGHKS and YYEKEE (reference sequence). CDR3 residues: CASSFLAPGRIFTGYTF. The CDR3 bases are TGTGCCAGCAGCTTCCTTGCACCGGGACGGATTTTTACTGGCTACACCTTC.

The rearrangement joins TRBV28 to TRBJ2-1; 9 positions agree with TRBD1. The J segment lost 1 base and the V segment lost 5 bases, leaving 3 bases of the junction unmatched. Germline V gene data show CDR1 as MDHEN and CDR2 as SYDVKM. This CDR3 is 15 amino acids long. CDR3: CASSTGGLSYNEQFF. CDR3 DNA sequence: TGTGCCAGCAGTACAGGGGGCTTGTCCTACAATGAGCAGTTCTTC.

In its sample, this clone was seen once. The chain is built from TRBV6-5 and TRBJ1-6; D is possibly TRBD1 (5 bases). V was shortened by 5 bases and J by 8 bases, with 16 bases between the two germline ends. The germline CDR1 and CDR2 sequences are MNHEY and SVGAGI. The CDR3 runs 15 residues. The CDR3 here is CASSPNPRGHSPLHF. The CDR3 DNA sequence: TGTGCCAGCAGTCCAAACCCGAGGGGTCATTCACCCCTCCACTTT.

The V call is TRBV24-1, the J call TRBJ1-1; 9 nucleotides line up with TRBD1. The CDR3 length is 14 residues. V shed 9 bases, J shed 0 bases, and the junction held 4 bases outside the gene matches. Germline assignment: CDR1 KGHDR and CDR2 SFDVKD. The CDR3 region is CATRGQGMNTEAFF. The CDR3 DNA reads TGTGCCACCCGGGGACAGGGCATGAACACTGAAGCTTTCTTT.

This clone was seen a single time. The chain combines TRBV6-5 with TRBJ1-4; 8 bases match TRBD1. The ends lost 6 bases at V and 14 bases at J; junction bases unmatched: 5. The V gene's germline CDR1 is MNHEY and CDR2 SVGAGI. CDR3 length equals 11 residues. The CDR3 protein is CASRADRDLFF. The DNA of the CDR3 is TGTGCCAGCAGAGCGGACAGGGACCTGTTTTTT.

The J gene is TRBJ1-5, the V gene TRBV28; TRBD1 agrees at 9 bases. CDR1 is MDHEN, CDR2 SYDVKM, per germline. The CDR3 contains 17 residues. The ends lost 5 bases at V and 7 bases at J; junction bases unmatched: 15. The CDR3 bases are TGTGCCAGCAGTCCCGGACAGGGGACAACCCGGGGCCAGCCCCAGCATTTT. Encoded protein: CASSPGQGTTRGQPQHF.

The J gene is TRBJ2-5, the V gene TRBV2; D is ambiguous. V was clipped by 2 bases and J by 1 base, with 5 bases between them. The CDR3 is 13 residues long. Per germline, CDR1 SNHLY and CDR2 FYNNEI. This chain's CDR3 is CASSEIGQETQYF. In DNA form, the CDR3 reads TGTGCCAGCAGTGAAATAGGCCAAGAGACCCAGTACTTC.